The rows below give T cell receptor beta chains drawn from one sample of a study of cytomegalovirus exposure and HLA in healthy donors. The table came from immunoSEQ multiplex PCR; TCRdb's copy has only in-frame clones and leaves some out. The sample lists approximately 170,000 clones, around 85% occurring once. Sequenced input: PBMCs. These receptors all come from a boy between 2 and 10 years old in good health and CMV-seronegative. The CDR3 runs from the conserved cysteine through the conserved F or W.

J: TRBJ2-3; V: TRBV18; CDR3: CASSPSQGASTDTQYF
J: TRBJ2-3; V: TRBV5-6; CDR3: CASSSPGTSTDTQYF
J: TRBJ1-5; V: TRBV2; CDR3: CASSEKGISNQPQHF
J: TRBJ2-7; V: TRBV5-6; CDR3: CASSLRPSGTSYEQYF
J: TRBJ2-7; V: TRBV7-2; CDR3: CASSLYPGGSYEQYF
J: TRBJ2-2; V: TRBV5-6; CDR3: CASSLELAGDDGELFF
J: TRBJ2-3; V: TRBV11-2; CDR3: CASSQNTDTQYF
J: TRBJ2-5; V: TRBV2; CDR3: CASSVRSGGEKTQYF
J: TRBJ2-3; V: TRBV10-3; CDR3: CAIRTSGSTDTQYF
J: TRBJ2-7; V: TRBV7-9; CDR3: CASSSDRAEQYF
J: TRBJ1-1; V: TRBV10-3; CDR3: CAISESKQGRLTEAFF
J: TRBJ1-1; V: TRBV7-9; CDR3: CSSSLVGTGKTFF
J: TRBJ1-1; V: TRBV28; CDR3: CASSLFRGGPGTEAFF
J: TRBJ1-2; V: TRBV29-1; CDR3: CSVEDLRRVGTTYGYTF
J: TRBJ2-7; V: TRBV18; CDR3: CASSPIPQGNEQYF
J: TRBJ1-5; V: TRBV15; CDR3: CATSGDRGNQPQHF
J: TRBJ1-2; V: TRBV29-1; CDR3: CSVDGEDGYTF
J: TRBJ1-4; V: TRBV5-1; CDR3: CASRQKDRDEKLFF
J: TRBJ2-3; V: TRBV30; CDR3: CAWSVPRTKRGVTDTQYF
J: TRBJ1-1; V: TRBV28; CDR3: CASSLREGAEAFF
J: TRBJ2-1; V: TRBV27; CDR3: CASSPRTSGSSYNEQFF
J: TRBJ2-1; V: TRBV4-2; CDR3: CASSGTAGGPYEQFF
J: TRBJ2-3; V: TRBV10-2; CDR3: CASSESWAGDTQYF